This TCR beta chain was sequenced for a study of OX40 agonist ivuxolimab in advanced cancers. Profiling relied on immunoSEQ multiplex PCR, and the TCRdb table lists in-frame clones only, not all of them. The sample includes about 94,000 clones, around nine tenths of them seen just once. The CDR3 is made up of 14 amino acids. CDR1 and CDR2 (germline): LNHDA, SQIVND (reference sequence). V was trimmed by 7 bases and J by 4 bases, leaving 13 bases between them. J is TRBJ1-4 and V is TRBV19; D gene ambiguous. The material sequenced was CD4+ or CD8+ T cells sorted from blood, taken in a trial of the OX40 agonist ivuxolimab. This TCR came from an adult with an advanced solid tumor such as melanoma, head and neck, liver or kidney cancer. CDR3 bases: TGTGCCAGTAATCAGTTCTTCGGTAATGAAAAACTGTTTTTT. It translates to CASNQFFGNEKLFF.